A single sample is the source of the 7 T cell receptor beta chains below, sequenced in a study of cytomegalovirus exposure and HLA in healthy donors. PCR primers comprised 60 Vbeta and 13 Jbeta primers. Clones were sequenced by immunoSEQ multiplex PCR, and TCRdb holds only the in-frame ones, with some missing. The profile shows under 75,000 clones, 70% to 90% of them singletons. The sample comprised PBMCs. The receptors originated from a woman in her 30s in good health and CMV-seronegative.

Regarding this clone: Germline and junction disagree at one end, which may indicate a read error. This chain connects TRBV7-9 to TRBJ1-1; 7 bases are shared with TRBD1. The CDR3 has 15 amino acids. The germline CDR1 and CDR2 sequences are SEHNR and FQNEAQ (reference sequence). The CDR3 protein is CSSRPQGIGDTEAFF. DNA for the CDR3: TGTTCCAGCAGACCACAGGGGATAGGGGACACTGAAGCTTTCTTT.

V gene TRBV30 combines with J gene TRBJ2-5; TRBD2 is a possible D gene (5 bases). V lost 4 bases and J 0 bases, leaving 18 bases between the germline ends. CDR1 and CDR2 from the germline V gene are GTSNPN and SVGIG (reference sequence). The CDR3 sequence is 16 residues long. The CDR3 region has the DNA TGTGCCTGGAAGGGAGCCCCGAGGCGGCACCAAGAGACCCAGTACTTC. The encoded protein is CAWKGAPRRHQETQYF.

The chain couples TRBV4-3 to TRBJ2-1; D is unresolved. Germline loops: CDR1 LGHNA, CDR2 YSLEER. V was clipped by 0 bases and J by 6 bases, with 6 bases between them. This CDR3 is 13 amino acids long. The CDR3 reads CASSQDRFNEQFF. The CDR3 coding sequence is TGCGCCAGCAGCCAAGATCGGTTCAATGAGCAGTTCTTC.

The chain recombines TRBV5-6 with TRBJ1-2, with 7 bases identical to TRBD1. Germline V gene lookup returns CDR1 SGHDT and CDR2 YYEEEE. The CDR3 length is 16 residues. The V and J ends lost 0 bases and 3 bases, in that order; junction bases with no gene match: 8. The CDR3 reads CASSLANSGGDYGYTF. DNA of the CDR3: TGTGCCAGCAGCTTGGCCAACTCAGGGGGAGACTATGGCTACACCTTC. The variable domain in full, completed from reference TRBV5-6 and TRBJ1-2, reads DAGVTQSPTHLIKTRGQQVTLRCSPKSGHDTVSWYQQALGQGPQFIFQYYEEEERQRGNFPDRFSGHQFPNYSSELNVNALLLGDSALYLCASSLANSGGDYGYTFGSGTRLTVV.

The V gene is TRBV4-3, the J gene TRBJ1-2; tentatively, D is TRBD1 (5 bases). The CDR3 runs to 16 residues. Trimming took 1 base from V and 8 from J, leaving 20 bases between them. In germline, CDR1 is LGHNA, CDR2 YSLEER. The CDR3 here is CASSQVGGLSSTGYTF. In DNA form, the CDR3 reads TGCGCCAGCAGCCAAGTCGGGGGACTTTCCTCTACGGGCTACACCTTC.

In nucleotides, the CDR3 is TGTGCCAGCAGCTTAAATGGAGAACCTGGGGCCAACGTCCTGACTTTC. Its translation is CASSLNGEPGANVLTF. This chain uses TRBV7-3 with TRBJ2-6; D unresolved. Trimming removed 1 base from V and 2 bases from J, with 9 bases in between. The CDR3 consists of 16 residues. The germline gives CDR1 SGHTA, CDR2 FQGTGA.

Only a few counts were recorded for this clone. The junction and the germline gene differ at one end; a read error may be behind it. The chain has TRBV5-6 and TRBJ2-5, with a possible D match to TRBD2 (6 bases). Germline V lookup: CDR1 SGHDT, CDR2 YYEEEE. CDR3 size: 12 residues. CDR3 protein: CASSLPGLPFHF. DNA of the CDR3: TGTGCCAGCAGCCTTCCGGGACTCCCCTTTCACTTC.